These T cell receptor beta chains were read from a single sample in a study of cytomegalovirus exposure and HLA in healthy donors. This table comes from immunoSEQ multiplex PCR, and its TCRdb copy is limited to in-frame clones, with some not included. This sample contains 200,000 to 250,000 clones. The source material was PBMCs. Source of these receptors: a girl aged 2-10 years in good health and CMV-seropositive. Each CDR3 is given with its conserved first and last residue. The D gene is left open where the match is weak.

TRBV28	TRBD1	TRBJ2-2	CASTPGQGRTGELFF	TGTGCCAGCACTCCCGGACAGGGGAGGACCGGGGAGCTGTTTTTT
TRBV6-6	TRBD2	TRBJ2-5	CASSYSSSGQETQYF	TGTGCCAGCAGTTACTCGTCTAGCGGCCAAGAGACCCAGTACTTC
TRBV29-1	NA	TRBJ2-2	CSVGRGPGELFF	TGCAGCGTTGGTAGGGGCCCCGGGGAGCTGTTTTTT
TRBV28	NA	TRBJ1-1	CAARGGSAIETEAFF	TGTGCCGCGCGGGGGGGCTCGGCGATTGAGACTGAAGCTTTCTTT
TRBV11-2	NA	TRBJ2-1	CASSLWRVSYNEQFF	TGTGCCAGCAGCTTGTGGCGGGTCTCCTACAATGAGCAGTTCTTC
TRBV28	NA	TRBJ2-5	CASSSASLEETQYF	TGTGCCAGCAGTTCCGCTAGTTTAGAGGAGACCCAGTACTTC
TRBV5-1	TRBD2	TRBJ2-1	CASSEGLAVYNEQFF	TGCGCCAGCAGTGAGGGACTAGCGGTTTACAATGAGCAGTTCTTC
TRBV11-3	NA	TRBJ2-2	CASSWGGTRGNTGELFF	TGTGCCAGCAGCTGGGGAGGGACACGGGGAAACACCGGGGAGCTGTTTTTT
TRBV6-5	TRBD2	TRBJ2-1	CASSSGGSYNEQFF	TGTGCCAGCAGTTCGGGAGGCTCCTACAATGAGCAGTTCTTC
TRBV28	TRBD2	TRBJ2-1	CATRFSGYSYNEQFF	TGTGCCACCCGATTTAGCGGGTACTCCTACAATGAGCAGTTCTTC
TRBV29-1	NA	TRBJ1-1	CSVEKQPNTEAFF	TGCAGCGTTGAAAAACAGCCCAACACTGAAGCTTTCTTT
TRBV5-1	TRBD1	TRBJ2-5	CASSLGQGGETQYF	TGCGCCAGCAGCTTGGGACAGGGTGGAGAGACCCAGTACTTC